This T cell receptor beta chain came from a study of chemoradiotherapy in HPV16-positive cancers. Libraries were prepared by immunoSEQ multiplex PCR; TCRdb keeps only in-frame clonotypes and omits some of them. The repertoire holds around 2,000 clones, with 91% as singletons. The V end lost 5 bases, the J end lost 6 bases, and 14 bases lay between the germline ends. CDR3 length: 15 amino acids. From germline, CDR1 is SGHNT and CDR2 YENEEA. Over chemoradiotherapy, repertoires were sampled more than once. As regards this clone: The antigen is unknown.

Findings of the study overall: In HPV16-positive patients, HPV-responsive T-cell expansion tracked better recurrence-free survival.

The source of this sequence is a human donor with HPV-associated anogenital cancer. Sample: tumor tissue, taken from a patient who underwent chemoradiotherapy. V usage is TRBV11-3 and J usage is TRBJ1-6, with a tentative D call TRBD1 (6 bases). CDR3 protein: CASSASGQINSPLHF. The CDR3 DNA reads TGTGCCAGCAGCGCATCGGGACAAATTAATTCACCCCTCCACTTT.